This T cell receptor (beta chain) was found in a study of post-analysis software for immune sequencing data. Study summary: Disease courses included relapsing-remitting, secondary progressive and progressive-relapsing multiple sclerosis. Findings of the study overall: Controls significantly exceeded multiple sclerosis patients in normalized Chao1 diversity. With F measure, samples from one preparation batch clustered together strongly. A handful of TRBV segments (TRBV5-6, TRBV5-1 and TRBV20-1 among them) occurred more frequently in patients than in controls.

CDR1 is SGHTA, CDR2 FQGNSA, per germline. CDR3 length: 15 residues. V lost 6 bases and J lost 0, with 14 bases in between. As concerns this clonotype: Its antigen is unknown.

TCR beta cDNA libraries had unique molecular identifiers. Each CDR3 protein is one row after TCRdb ran MiXCR on the PCR reads. The table lists about 400,000 distinct CDR3 sequences, around a third of them singletons. The V call is TRBV7-2, the J call TRBJ1-1; D is possibly TRBD1 (6 bases). This sequence was found in a girl aged 5 to 17 with multiple sclerosis. The source material was blood. CDR3 sequence reads: CASSKAGDMNTEAFF. The CDR3 DNA reads TGTGCCAGCAGTAAGGCAGGGGATATGAACACTGAAGCTTTCTTT.